A single sample gave rise to the 25 T cell receptor beta chains below, sequenced in a study of cytomegalovirus exposure and HLA in healthy donors. PCR was performed using 60 Vbeta and 13 Jbeta primers. TCRdb's copy holds only in-frame clones and misses some; the assay was immunoSEQ multiplex PCR. The sample includes 200,000 to 250,000 clones, approximately 88% of them seen just once. Input material: PBMCs. All receptors derive from a boy aged 2 to 9 in good health and CMV-seronegative.

The chain recombines TRBV11-2 with TRBJ2-7; D may be TRBD1 (6 bases). V was trimmed by 5 bases and J by 2 bases, leaving 16 bases between them. The germline V gene encodes CDR1 SGHAT and CDR2 FQNNGV. CDR3 length: 15 residues. The CDR3 here is CASSPLQGKAYEQYF. The CDR3 DNA follows: TGTGCCAGCAGCCCCCTCCAGGGGAAAGCCTACGAGCAGTACTTC. The full variable domain, in which reference TRBV11-2 and TRBJ2-7 provide the parts outside the CDR3, is EAGVAQSPRYKIIEKRQSVAFWCNPISGHATLYWYQQILGQGPKLLIQFQNNGVVDDSQLPKDRFSAERLKGVDSTLKIQPAKLEDSAVYLCASSPLQGKAYEQYFGPGTRLTVT.

V and J are TRBV6-1 and TRBJ2-7, with 10 bases identical to TRBD2. Germline V CDR1 and CDR2: MNHNS, SASEGT. CDR3 size: 15 residues. V gave up 4 bases and J gave up 10 bases; unmatched junction bases: 13. The CDR3 coding sequence is TGTGCCAGCAGTGTAGCGGGAGGCATTCTTGGAGGACAGTACTTC. This codes for CASSVAGGILGGQYF.

On this clone: One end of the junction does not line up with germline, which may come from a read error. The DNA for the CDR3 is TGTGCTAGCAGCTTATCAAGCACAGATACGCAGTATTTT. This codes for CASSLSSTDTQYF. The rearrangement links TRBV7-7 to TRBJ2-3; the D is unclear. Germline CDR1 SSHAT, CDR2 FNYEAQ (reference sequence). This CDR3 is built from 13 residues.

The gene calls are TRBV30 and TRBJ2-1; TRBD2 agrees at 9 bases. V lost 3 bases to trimming and J lost 10 bases; unmatched junction nucleotides: 13. CDR1 is GTSNPN and CDR2 is SVGIG in the germline V gene (reference sequence). The CDR3 extends over 15 amino acids. The CDR3 loop is CAWRGFAGGQGEQFF. CDR3 nucleotides: TGTGCCTGGAGGGGATTCGCGGGAGGGCAGGGGGAGCAGTTCTTC. Drawing the rest from reference TRBV30 and TRBJ2-1, the complete variable domain is SQTIHQWPATLVQPVGSPLSLECTVEGTSNPNLYWYRQAAGRGLQLLFYSVGIGQISSEVPQNLSASRPQDRQFILSSKKLLLSDSGFYLCAWRGFAGGQGEQFFGPGTRLTVL.

V and J are TRBV2 and TRBJ2-7; the D gene is possibly TRBD2 (5 bases). CDR1 SNHLY and CDR2 FYNNEI come from the germline V gene. The length of the CDR3 is 11 residues. V was cut by 7 bases and J by 3 bases, with 7 bases left in between. The CDR3 is CASTRGYEQYF. The CDR3 nucleotides are TGTGCCAGCACCCGGGGCTACGAGCAGTACTTC.

On this clone itself: An end of the junction does not agree with germline; a read error may underlie this. The chain uses TRBV7-9 and TRBJ2-3; 8 bases align to TRBD2. The germline V gene encodes CDR1 SEHNR and CDR2 FQNEAQ (reference sequence). This CDR3 has 18 amino acids. The CDR3 loop reads CSSSLASGPPLSTDTQYF. DNA for the CDR3: TGTTCCAGCAGCTTAGCTAGCGGGCCTCCCCTTAGCACAGATACGCAGTATTTT.

J is TRBJ1-3 and V is TRBV5-1, with D hard to call. Germline assignment: CDR1 SGHRS and CDR2 YFSETQ. The CDR3 totals 18 residues. V dropped 0 bases and J dropped 0 bases, with 16 bases sitting between them. This CDR3 is CASSLGRPNYPSGNTIYF. The CDR3 DNA follows: TGCGCCAGCAGCTTGGGTCGGCCGAACTACCCCTCTGGAAACACCATATATTTT.

This chain connects TRBV4-2 to TRBJ2-1; a possible D gene is TRBD2 (6 bases). CDR1 is LGHNA, CDR2 YNFKEQ, per germline. V lost 0 bases and J lost 0, with 15 bases in between. CDR3 length: 18 residues. The CDR3 nucleotides are TGTGCCAGCAGCCAAGATCCGAGGGCGGGGAGCTCCTACAATGAGCAGTTCTTC. It encodes CASSQDPRAGSSYNEQFF.

This clone was seen a handful of times. The V and J genes are TRBV2 and TRBJ1-3, with 7 positions matching TRBD1. In germline, CDR1 is SNHLY, CDR2 FYNNEI. With 9 bases clipped from V and 1 base from J, the junction kept 0 bases outside the gene matches. The length of the CDR3 is 12 residues. The CDR3 DNA reads as TGTGCCAGACAGGGGTCTGGAAACACCATATATTTT. This gives the protein CARQGSGNTIYF.

This chain connects TRBV7-9 to TRBJ2-5; 11 bases are a match to TRBD2. The germline gives CDR1 SEHNR, CDR2 FQNEAQ (reference sequence). Unmatched junction bases numbered 7, after V lost 5 bases and J lost 5 bases. The length of the CDR3 is 15 residues. CDR3 DNA sequence: TGTGCCAGCAGCGCCGGGACTAGCGGCCAGGAGACCCAGTACTTC. Residues: CASSAGTSGQETQYF.

The J gene is TRBJ1-5, the V gene TRBV6-6; 9 bases match TRBD1. CDR1 and CDR2 (germline): MNHNY, SVGAGI (reference sequence). Losses at the gene ends were 5 bases for V and 4 bases for J; bases not matched to a gene: 6. The CDR3 sequence is 15 residues long. For the CDR3, the DNA is TGTGCCAGCAGTACCTGGGACAGGGTAAATCAGCCCCAGCATTTT. It encodes CASSTWDRVNQPQHF.

This chain joins TRBV19 and TRBJ2-5; D may be TRBD1 (7 bases). V gave up 4 bases and J gave up 5 bases, with 8 bases separating them. The CDR3 covers 12 residues. The germline V gene encodes CDR1 LNHDA and CDR2 SQIVND (reference sequence). The CDR3 here is CASSTGGETQYF. DNA for the CDR3: TGTGCCAGTAGTACAGGGGGGGAGACCCAGTACTTC. The full variable domain, with the rest looked up from reference TRBV19 and TRBJ2-5, is DGGITQSPKYLFRKEGQNVTLSCEQNLNHDAMYWYRQDPGQGLRLIYYSQIVNDFQKGDIAEGYSVSREKKESFPLTVTSAQKNPTAFYLCASSTGGETQYFGPGTRLLVL.

This clone has more than one count but fewer than ten. The gene calls are TRBV5-6 and TRBJ2-1, with D possibly matching TRBD1 (5 bases). CDR3 length equals 12 residues. Germline V lookup: CDR1 SGHDT, CDR2 YYEEEE. The ends were cut back, 2 bases at V and 10 bases at J, with 10 bases in the middle. CDR3 protein: CASSFLRQEQFF. The CDR3 coding sequence is TGTGCCAGCAGCTTTCTGAGACAGGAGCAGTTCTTC. The full variable domain, with the rest looked up from reference TRBV5-6 and TRBJ2-1, is DAGVTQSPTHLIKTRGQQVTLRCSPKSGHDTVSWYQQALGQGPQFIFQYYEEEERQRGNFPDRFSGHQFPNYSSELNVNALLLGDSALYLCASSFLRQEQFFGPGTRLTVL.

This chain connects TRBV6-1 to TRBJ1-2, with no clear D. CDR1 and CDR2 from the germline V gene are MNHNS and SASEGT. The germline V and J ends were trimmed by 9 bases and 4 bases, with 12 bases remaining between them. There are 12 residues in the CDR3. CDR3 sequence: CASVRESYGYTF. The CDR3 nucleotides read TGTGCCAGTGTACGGGAGTCCTATGGCTACACCTTC.

The V gene is TRBV5-6, the J gene TRBJ1-1; D might be TRBD1 (5 bases). Per the germline V gene, CDR1 is SGHDT and CDR2 is YYEEEE. Trimming cost V 0 bases and J 1 base, with 7 bases left between them. The CDR3 consists of 14 residues. The CDR3 spells CASSLGQTNTEAFF. The CDR3 region has the DNA TGTGCCAGCAGCTTGGGACAGACGAACACTGAAGCTTTCTTT.

This clone appeared a few times. The chain recombines TRBV7-6 with TRBJ2-7; possibly TRBD2 for D (5 bases). The CDR3 spans 16 residues. V lost 5 bases to trimming and J lost 1 base, with 18 bases between them. Per germline, CDR1 SGHVS and CDR2 FNYEAQ. The CDR3: CASSHSGENPSYEQYF. In DNA form, the CDR3 reads TGTGCCAGCAGCCACAGTGGGGAGAACCCTTCCTACGAGCAGTACTTC.

The chain uses TRBV27 and TRBJ1-4; D is ambiguous. Trimming cost V 5 bases and J 4 bases, with 11 bases left between them. The CDR3 covers 14 residues. Germline loops: CDR1 MNHEY, CDR2 SMNVEV (reference sequence). The CDR3 spells CASSPRVHNEKLFF. The CDR3 DNA reads as TGTGCCAGCAGTCCCCGGGTCCATAATGAAAAACTGTTTTTT.

The CDR3 sequence: CAISESGLAGMQETQYF. Written as DNA, the CDR3 is TGTGCCATCAGTGAGTCTGGGCTAGCGGGAATGCAAGAGACCCAGTACTTC. The chain combines TRBV10-3 with TRBJ2-5; 9 nucleotides agree with TRBD2. The germline gives CDR1 ENHRY, CDR2 SYGVKD. V gave up 0 bases and J gave up 2 bases; unmatched junction bases: 7. The CDR3 is 17 residues long.

The chain carries TRBV6-5 and TRBJ2-2, with D tentatively TRBD1 (6 bases). With 5 bases removed from V and 4 bases from J, the gap between germline ends came to 8 bases. Germline V gene lookup returns CDR1 MNHEY and CDR2 SVGAGI. The CDR3 totals 13 residues. The CDR3 here is CASSAGATGELFF. In DNA, the CDR3 is TGTGCCAGCAGTGCAGGGGCCACCGGGGAGCTGTTTTTT.

The chain has TRBV19 and TRBJ2-1, with 7 positions matching TRBD2. V dropped 10 bases and J dropped 2; count of bases not matched to a gene: 14. This CDR3 region has 16 residues. CDR1 and CDR2 from the germline V gene are LNHDA and SQIVND (reference sequence). CDR3 region: CAIHSSTGTTYNEQFF. In DNA, the CDR3 is TGTGCCATACATTCCTCCACCGGGACTACCTACAATGAGCAGTTCTTC. The variable domain in full, with the rest retrieved from reference TRBV19 and TRBJ2-1, is DGGITQSPKYLFRKEGQNVTLSCEQNLNHDAMYWYRQDPGQGLRLIYYSQIVNDFQKGDIAEGYSVSREKKESFPLTVTSAQKNPTAFYLCAIHSSTGTTYNEQFFGPGTRLTVL.

This chain uses TRBV7-3 with TRBJ2-3, with 7 bases aligning to TRBD2. This CDR3 contains 13 residues. Per the germline V gene, CDR1 is SGHTA and CDR2 is FQGTGA. V was clipped by 4 bases and J by 6 bases; unmatched bases: 4. The CDR3 nucleotides read TGTGCCAGCAGCTCGGGGGGAATGGATACGCAGTATTTT. It is translated as CASSSGGMDTQYF.

The chain uses TRBV30 and TRBJ1-5, with 8 bases that match TRBD1. This CDR3 is built from 13 residues. The V gene end was trimmed by 2 bases and the J gene end by 7 bases; junction bases not matched to a gene: 4. From germline, CDR1 is GTSNPN and CDR2 SVGIG (reference sequence). The CDR3 DNA is TGTGCCTGGAGTAACAGGGGGATACAGCCCCAGCATTTT. Amino acids: CAWSNRGIQPQHF.

This clone was counted between two and nine times. The rearrangement links TRBV5-1 to TRBJ2-3; 7 bases map to TRBD2. Germline V gene data show CDR1 as SGHRS and CDR2 as YFSETQ. This CDR3 is built from 14 residues. V lost 4 bases, J lost 1 base, and 3 bases stayed unmatched. CDR3 sequence: CASSREAGTDTQYF. The CDR3, as DNA: TGCGCCAGCAGCCGGGAGGCGGGCACAGATACGCAGTATTTT.

The table lists this clone with a count of one. This rearrangement joins TRBV5-4 to TRBJ1-6; 7 nucleotides line up with TRBD1. The CDR3 covers 15 residues. Germline CDR1 is SGHNT and CDR2 is YYREEE (reference sequence). V shed 4 bases and J 3 bases; nucleotides not matched to a gene: 4. The CDR3 reads CASSQGDSYNSPLHF. Written as DNA, the CDR3 is TGTGCCAGCAGCCAGGGGGACAGCTATAATTCACCCCTCCACTTT.

The rearrangement uses TRBV9 and TRBJ1-2; D gene unclear. The CDR3 consists of 16 residues. Germline lookup yields CDR1 SGDLS and CDR2 YYNGEE. V was trimmed by 5 bases and J by 3 bases, leaving 20 bases between them. DNA of the CDR3: TGTGCCAGCAGTGAAATTACCGGGGAAAGGGACTATGGCTACACCTTC. Translation: CASSEITGERDYGYTF.